This is a list of T cell receptor beta chains from one sample in a study of T cell responses to AZD1222 COVID-19 vaccine. Profiled with immunoSEQ multiplex PCR; TCRdb holds only in-frame clones, not every one. The sample has 65,000 to 100,000 clones, approximately 90% seen once; the top ten hold 8%. Sequenced here: peripheral blood, sampled 28 days after the second AZD1222 dose. The receptors stem from an adult who received the AZD1222 COVID-19 vaccine. The CDR3 runs from the conserved cysteine through the conserved F or W. The D gene is left open where the match is weak. Rows may omit the clone size; those that give it use once, few, many or a size class.

>TRBV7-6|TRBJ2-5|TRBD2|NA
CASSLGLAGDGKTQYF
TGTGCCAGCAGCCTCGGACTAGCGGGAGATGGAAAGACCCAGTACTTC
>TRBV5-4|TRBJ1-1|NA|NA
CASSSQIQAFTEAFF
TGTGCCAGCAGTTCCCAAATACAGGCATTCACTGAAGCTTTCTTT
>TRBV18|TRBJ2-7|TRBD1|NA
CASSSQGNEQYF
TGTGCCAGCTCATCACAGGGGAACGAGCAGTACTTC
>TRBV7-8|TRBJ2-2|TRBD1|NA
CASSETGASTGELFF
TGTGCCAGCAGCGAGACAGGGGCAAGCACCGGGGAGCTGTTTTTT
>TRBV19|TRBJ2-3|NA|NA
CASSIDGDTQYF
TGTGCCAGTAGTATAGACGGAGATACGCAGTATTTT
>TRBV9|TRBJ2-1|TRBD2|NA
CASSPGTSSYNEQFF
TGTGCCAGCAGCCCCGGGACTAGCAGCTACAATGAGCAGTTCTTC
>TRBV5-1|TRBJ2-7|NA|once
CASSSEHYEQYF
TGCGCCAGCAGCTCGGAGCACTACGAGCAGTACTTC
>TRBV5-5|TRBJ1-6|TRBD1|NA
CASSSGTVNSPLHF
TGTGCCAGCAGCTCCGGGACAGTTAATTCACCCCTCCACTTT
>TRBV4-1|TRBJ1-1|TRBD1|NA
CASSQPRDRGIPEAFF
TGCGCCAGCAGCCAACCTAGGGACAGGGGTATCCCTGAAGCTTTCTTT
>TRBV7-8|TRBJ2-1|TRBD1|NA
CASSTGTGEREIDFF
TGTGCCAGCAGCACGGGGACAGGGGAGCGGGAGATAGATTTCTTC
>TRBV7-2|TRBJ2-7|NA|NA
CASSFGGRGSYEQYF
TGTGCCAGCAGCTTTGGGGGGCGCGGGTCTTACGAGCAGTACTTC
>TRBV7-8|TRBJ2-7|NA|NA
CASSSRESSYEQYF
TGTGCCAGCAGCTCTAGGGAAAGCTCCTACGAGCAGTACTTC
>TRBV11-2|TRBJ1-4|NA|NA
CASSLVGHGNEKLFF
TGTGCCAGCAGCTTAGTAGGACACGGAAATGAAAAACTGTTTTTT
>TRBV6-6|TRBJ1-2|NA|NA
CASSYYRTPGSGGYTF
TGTGCCAGCAGTTACTACAGGACACCTGGATCGGGCGGCTACACCTTC
>TRBV28|TRBJ2-1|NA|NA
CASSPGQPWNEQFF
TGTGCCAGCAGTCCCGGACAGCCTTGGAATGAGCAGTTCTTC
>TRBV28|TRBJ1-6|TRBD1|NA
CAGGTGRSPLHF
TGTGCCGGCGGGACAGGGCGGTCACCCCTCCACTTT
>TRBV12-3/TRBV12-4|TRBJ1-3|NA|once
CASSFSSGNTIYF
TGTGCCAGCAGTTTTTCCTCTGGAAACACCATATATTTT
>TRBV2|TRBJ1-2|TRBD1|NA
CASKGQAGDYGYTF
TGTGCCAGCAAGGGACAGGCCGGAGACTATGGCTACACCTTC
>TRBV11-2|TRBJ2-3|NA|NA
CASSSGADTQYF
TGTGCCAGCAGCTCGGGAGCAGATACGCAGTATTTT
>TRBV28|TRBJ1-1|NA|NA
CASSSSEGWTEAFF
TGTGCCAGCAGTTCCTCAGAAGGGTGGACTGAAGCTTTCTTT
>TRBV28|TRBJ1-2|NA|NA
CASSPGTATYGYTF
TGTGCCAGCAGCCCTGGGACCGCTACCTATGGCTACACCTTC
>TRBV24-1|TRBJ2-2|TRBD1|once
CATSDPYPGTANTGELFF
TGTGCCACCAGTGATCCTTACCCCGGGACAGCGAACACCGGGGAGCTGTTTTTT